These 29 T cell receptor beta chains were sequenced from one sample in a study of Graves' ophthalmopathy and Graves' hyperthyroidism. Amplification of TCR beta CDR3 regions used RNA transcripts. Amplification began with first-round RT-PCR using HTBI primers, then second-round multiplex PCR was performed. TCRdb fed the multiplex PCR reads into MiXCR, producing one record per CDR3 protein. There are 400,000 to 450,000 distinct CDR3 sequences in the sample; roughly 21% occur only once, and 2.5% to 3.5% lies in the top ten. Sequencing input: peripheral blood. Source of these receptors: a woman under 30 with stable Graves' hyperthyroidism.

This clonotype was counted ten times or more. The chain is built from TRBV28 and TRBJ1-2; no firm D call. CDR1 and CDR2 (germline): MDHEN, SYDVKM. CDR3 length: 12 residues. Deletions cut 6 bases from V and 8 bases from J, with 13 bases between. DNA of the CDR3: TGTGCCAGCAGCTCTGGGCGAGGGGGCTACACCTTC. Protein: CASSSGRGGYTF.

V gene TRBV5-1 combines with J gene TRBJ1-2; 7 bases are a match to TRBD1. CDR1 and CDR2 from the germline V gene are SGHRS and YFSETQ. The CDR3 runs to 14 residues. J gave up 6 bases and V 0 bases, and 5 bases lay outside the gene matches. The CDR3 sequence: CASSLDRGDDGYTF. CDR3 nucleotide sequence: TGCGCCAGCAGCTTGGACAGGGGAGACGATGGCTACACCTTC.

Ten or more counts support this clonotype. The chain couples TRBV19 to TRBJ2-7, with 8 bases that match TRBD1. CDR1 is LNHDA and CDR2 is SQIVND in the germline V gene (reference sequence). Germline trimming cut 9 bases from V and 5 bases from J; bases unmatched to any gene: 6. The CDR3 contains 12 residues. This CDR3 is CASGQGPNEQYF. The CDR3 DNA is TGTGCCAGCGGACAGGGACCGAACGAGCAGTACTTC.

At least ten counts were recorded for this clonotype. A read error may be the cause here, since a much bigger clone is one base away. The chain joins TRBV11-2 to TRBJ2-5; the D gene is possibly TRBD1 (5 bases). Germline assignment: CDR1 SGHAT and CDR2 FQNNGV. The CDR3 has 14 residues. Trimming pared 0 bases from V and 7 bases from J, leaving 12 bases between. The CDR3 DNA follows: TGTGCCAGCAGCTTAGATCAAAGAACAGGGACCCAGTACTTC. This translates into CASSLDQRTGTQYF.

There are many counts of this clonotype. The chain couples TRBV11-2 to TRBJ2-5, with D unclear. Trimming shortened V by 3 bases and J by 2 bases, and 13 bases separated the two germline ends. Germline loops: CDR1 SGHAT, CDR2 FQNNGV. This CDR3 is 15 amino acids long. The CDR3 coding sequence is TGTGCCAGCAGCTTCGGGTTGTCAGTACAAGAGACCCAGTACTTC. Amino acid sequence: CASSFGLSVQETQYF.

This clonotype has ten or more counts. The gene calls are TRBV6-2 or TRBV6-3 and TRBJ1-3, with D perhaps TRBD1 (6 bases). The length of the CDR3 is 15 residues. The germline V and J ends were trimmed by 5 bases and 0 bases, with 11 bases remaining between them. The germline V gene has CDR1 MNHEY and CDR2 SVGEGT. As DNA, the CDR3 is TGTGCCAGCAGTCGGACAGCCCACTCTGGAAACACCATATATTTT. This codes for CASSRTAHSGNTIYF.

This chain uses TRBV7-8 with TRBJ2-5; D ambiguous. This CDR3 has 16 amino acids. Per germline, CDR1 SGHVS and CDR2 FQNEAQ. V gave up 5 bases and J gave up 1 base, with 17 bases separating them. The CDR3 reads CASSQTRLLIQETQYF. The DNA for the CDR3 is TGTGCCAGCAGCCAAACCAGACTCCTAATCCAAGAGACCCAGTACTTC. The full variable domain, rest sourced from reference TRBV7-8 and TRBJ2-5, is GAGVSQSPRYKVAKRGQDVALRCDPISGHVSLFWYQQALGQGPEFLTYFQNEAQLDKSGLPSDRFFAERPEGSVSTLKIQRTQQEDSAVYLCASSQTRLLIQETQYFGPGTRLLVL.

This clonotype was seen ten or more times. J is TRBJ1-5 and V is TRBV6-5; maybe TRBD1 (6 bases). The germline V gene encodes CDR1 MNHEY and CDR2 SVGAGI. CDR3 length: 15 residues. Between the trimmed V and J ends, which lost 4 bases and 7 bases, there was a span of 17 bases. This chain's CDR3 is CASSSTGTSNQPQHF. In DNA form, the CDR3 reads TGTGCCAGCAGTTCCACCGGGACAAGTAACCAGCCCCAGCATTTT.

This rearrangement joins TRBV12-3 or TRBV12-4 to TRBJ1-5; D is possibly TRBD1 (5 bases). The CDR3 runs to 16 residues. Trimming removed 3 bases from V and 2 bases from J, with 14 bases in between. The CDR3 loop reads CASSFRGNIGNQPQHF. DNA of the CDR3: TGTGCCAGCAGTTTTCGGGGGAATATAGGCAATCAGCCCCAGCATTTT.

This clonotype was detected ten times or more. The CDR3 DNA sequence: TGTGCCACCAACCGGGACGTCGAAGACGGGGAGCTGTTTTTT. Protein product: CATNRDVEDGELFF. The rearrangement joins TRBV10-3 to TRBJ2-2; the D gene could be TRBD1 or TRBD2 (5 bases each). The V and J ends lost 10 bases and 7 bases respectively, with 19 bases between them. Germline CDR1 and CDR2: ENHRY and SYGVKD. This CDR3 is 14 amino acids long.

This clonotype was seen at least ten times. The rearrangement uses TRBV2 and TRBJ1-2; perhaps TRBD1 as D (5 bases). Trimming left V 3 bases short and J 8 bases short, with 22 bases between. CDR1 and CDR2 from the germline V gene are SNHLY and FYNNEI. The CDR3 has 16 amino acids. The CDR3 loop reads CASSDSPGGRGGGYTF. The CDR3 nucleotides read TGTGCCAGCAGTGACTCGCCGGGAGGGAGGGGAGGAGGCTACACCTTC.

The chain carries TRBV15 and TRBJ2-5; possibly TRBD2 for D (5 bases). The germline V and J ends were trimmed by 5 bases and 6 bases, with 16 bases remaining between them. This CDR3 contains 14 residues. Germline CDR1 and CDR2: LNHNV and YYDKDF (reference sequence). The CDR3, as DNA: TGTGCCACCAGCGAGGGCCCTTCGAAAAAGACCCAGTACTTC. It yields the protein CATSEGPSKKTQYF.

This clonotype showed up many times. J is TRBJ2-7 and V is TRBV7-9; the D call may be TRBD1 or TRBD2 (6 bases each). This CDR3 contains 17 residues. CDR1 and CDR2 (germline): SEHNR, FQNEAQ (reference sequence). V lost 5 bases and J 3 bases, leaving 23 bases between the germline ends. The DNA for the CDR3 is TGTGCCAGCAGCACACCCAAAGAGGGGGGCAGCTTCTACGAGCAGTACTTC. This codes for CASSTPKEGGSFYEQYF.

This clonotype was seen once. This chain connects TRBV28 to TRBJ1-1, with 7 bases lining up with TRBD1. CDR3 length: 17 amino acids. The germline V gene has CDR1 MDHEN and CDR2 SYDVKM. V lost 4 bases and J lost 0; bases outside the gene matches: 11. CDR3 nucleotides: TGTGCCAGCAGTTCGAACTATCTGGACAGGCTGAACACTGAAGCTTTCTTT. Residues: CASSSNYLDRLNTEAFF.

This clonotype was recorded many times. A much larger clone is a single base away; this may be a read error. This chain uses TRBV6-2 or TRBV6-3 with TRBJ2-7, with 10 positions matching TRBD2. Germline V CDR1 and CDR2: MNHEY, SVGEGT. The CDR3 extends over 15 amino acids. The CDR3 region is CASSSLAGEAYGQYF. DNA of the CDR3: TGTGCCAGCAGTTCCCTAGCGGGAGAGGCCTACGGGCAGTACTTC.

In its sample, this clonotype was seen a few times. This sequence joins TRBV5-1 and TRBJ2-5, with 8 positions matching TRBD2. The CDR3 sequence is 14 residues long. The J segment lost 5 bases and the V segment lost 4 bases, leaving 7 bases of the junction unmatched. Per germline, CDR1 SGHRS and CDR2 YFSETQ. Here the CDR3 DNA reads TGCGCCAGCAGCCTACAAGCGGGAGTGGAGACCCAGTACTTC. It translates to CASSLQAGVETQYF.

The V gene is TRBV12-3 or TRBV12-4, the J gene TRBJ2-2; D uncertain. This CDR3 contains 16 residues. Deletions cut 1 base from V and 0 bases from J, with 9 bases between. CDR3 loop: CASSLEEFANTGELFF. CDR3 nucleotides: TGTGCCAGCAGTTTAGAGGAGTTCGCGAACACCGGGGAGCTGTTTTTT.

The chain carries TRBV27 and TRBJ2-2, with 11 bases that match TRBD2. Germline CDR1 is MNHEY and CDR2 is SMNVEV (reference sequence). This CDR3 spans 18 amino acids. V was pared by 1 base and J by 2 bases, with 6 bases of the junction left unmatched. The CDR3 DNA sequence: TGTGCCAGCAGTTTATTTGGTAGCGGGAGGGTAAACACCGGGGAGCTGTTTTTT. This translates into CASSLFGSGRVNTGELFF.

As DNA, the CDR3 is TGCAGTGCTAGGCCTAGCGGGAAATACGAGCAGTACTTC. It is translated as CSARPSGKYEQYF. This rearrangement joins TRBV20-1 to TRBJ2-7; TRBD2 matches 9 bases. CDR3 length: 13 residues. Per the germline V gene, CDR1 is DFQATT and CDR2 is SNEGSKA (reference sequence). Trimming cost V 3 bases and J 4 bases; bases outside gene matches: 4.

This clonotype was recorded many times. The chain has TRBV9 and TRBJ2-5, with TRBD2 identical over 7 bases. The CDR3 extends over 10 amino acids. Germline CDR1 reads SGDLS; CDR2 reads YYNGEE. The CDR3 loop is CLAGQETQYF. DNA of the CDR3: TGTTTAGCGGGCCAAGAGACCCAGTACTTC.

This clonotype was counted at least ten times. V is TRBV6-2 or TRBV6-3 and J is TRBJ1-5; D call uncertain. Germline V gene data show CDR1 as MNHEY and CDR2 as SVGEGT. The CDR3 is 13 amino acids. Trimming shortened V by 6 bases and J by 5 bases, and 11 bases separated the two germline ends. As DNA, the CDR3 is TGTGCCAGCAGGTATATAGCCTATCAGCCCCAGCATTTT. Encoded protein: CASRYIAYQPQHF.

At least ten counts were recorded for this clonotype. The V gene is TRBV7-2, the J gene TRBJ2-7, with 9 bases that match TRBD2. This CDR3 has 14 residues. The germline V gene encodes CDR1 SGHTA and CDR2 FQGNSA. Trimming took 5 bases from V and 4 from J; bases not matched to a gene: 6. The CDR3 region is CASSSLAGGYEQYF. The CDR3 nucleotides read TGTGCCAGCAGCAGTCTCGCGGGAGGGTACGAGCAGTACTTC.

The CDR3 DNA is TGTGCCAGCAGCCCCAGGCCAGGGTGGAACACCGGGGAGCTGTTTTTT. Encoded protein: CASSPRPGWNTGELFF. The V gene is TRBV11-2, the J gene TRBJ2-2; weak D call: TRBD1 (5 bases). V dropped 5 bases and J dropped 1 base, with 14 bases sitting between them. Germline CDR1 reads SGHAT; CDR2 reads FQNNGV. The CDR3 is 16 amino acids.

This clonotype was observed at least ten times. The rearrangement links TRBV6-1 to TRBJ1-1; D call uncertain. Trimming removed 6 bases from V and 7 bases from J, with 18 bases in between. Germline assignment: CDR1 MNHNS and CDR2 SASEGT. The CDR3 covers 14 residues. Written as DNA, the CDR3 is TGTGCCAGCAGCCTACAACCGACCGGGAGTGAAGCTTTCTTT. Translating gives CASSLQPTGSEAFF.

The chain is built from TRBV2 and TRBJ2-7; 11 bases map to TRBD2. This CDR3 is 15 amino acids long. CDR1 and CDR2 from the germline V gene are SNHLY and FYNNEI. The V segment lost 2 bases and the J segment 2 bases; nucleotides outside the gene matches: 2. The CDR3 spells CASSESTSGAYEQYF. The CDR3 DNA follows: TGTGCCAGCAGTGAATCGACTAGCGGGGCCTACGAGCAGTACTTC.

J is TRBJ1-5 and V is TRBV30, with 7 nucleotides matching TRBD1. J lost 7 bases, V lost 0 bases, and 3 bases had no gene match. CDR1 and CDR2 from the germline V gene are GTSNPN and SVGIG (reference sequence). This CDR3 has 13 residues. CDR3: CAWSVQGGQPQHF. The CDR3 coding sequence is TGTGCCTGGAGTGTACAAGGGGGCCAGCCCCAGCATTTT.

The chain links TRBV20-1 to TRBJ1-5, with unresolved D. The CDR3 consists of 16 residues. Trimming stripped 0 bases from V and 0 bases from J, with 12 bases between. Per the germline V gene, CDR1 is DFQATT and CDR2 is SNEGSKA (reference sequence). The DNA of the CDR3 is TGCAGTGCTAGAGAACCCCTGTACTATAGCAATCAGCCCCAGCATTTT. Residues: CSAREPLYYSNQPQHF.

This clonotype was seen repeatedly, ten times or more. The rearrangement uses TRBV6-4 and TRBJ1-1; no firm D call. The CDR3 spans 13 residues. Trimming stripped 0 bases from V and 2 bases from J, with 4 bases between. Per the germline V gene, CDR1 is MRHNA and CDR2 is SNTAGT. Here the CDR3 reads CASSDSDNTEAFF. The CDR3 DNA follows: TGTGCCAGCAGTGACTCGGACAACACTGAAGCTTTCTTT.

This clonotype was counted at least ten times. The rearrangement joins TRBV29-1 to TRBJ2-7; possible D gene TRBD2, 5 bases. The CDR3 contains 13 residues. Trimming left V 4 bases short and J 0 bases short, with 10 bases between. Germline lookup yields CDR1 SQVTM and CDR2 ANQGSEA. CDR3 sequence (DNA): TGCAGCGTTGGACTACCCGACTCCTACGAGCAGTACTTC. Encoded protein: CSVGLPDSYEQYF.